Listed below are T cell receptor beta chains from one sample, sequenced in a study of blood T cell repertoires in COVID-19. This table comes from immunoSEQ multiplex PCR, and its TCRdb copy is limited to in-frame clones, with some not included. The sample records roughly 70,000 clones, approximately 71% being singletons. The specimen sequenced was peripheral blood. These receptors were taken from a man in his 70s with COVID-19, enrolled during active disease. Both conserved end residues are part of each CDR3. A D gene is named only where the DNA matches it firmly. Size values are once, few and many counts, or a class for expanded clones, and some rows have none.

.	TRBV6-2/TRBV6-3	12	TRBJ1-1	.	TGTGCCAGCAGTACCCCCGGCACTGAAGCTTTCTTT	CASSTPGTEAFF
.	TRBV7-9	13	TRBJ1-1	few	TGTGCCAGCAGCACCCTCCGGTCCACTGAAGCTTTCTTT	CASSTLRSTEAFF
.	TRBV7-8	13	TRBJ2-1	.	TGTGCCAGCAGCTTACTAGCGAGGAATGAGCAGTTCTTC	CASSLLARNEQFF
.	TRBV9	18	TRBJ1-1	.	TGTGCCAGCAGCGTAGAGGCTCGAGGGGGAGCCCCGCCCACTGAAGCTTTCTTT	CASSVEARGGAPPTEAFF
TRBD1	TRBV4-2	17	TRBJ1-1	once	TGTGCCAGCAGCCGCGTGAAGAGGACAGGGACGAACACTGAAGCTTTCTTT	CASSRVKRTGTNTEAFF
TRBD1	TRBV5-4	15	TRBJ1-2	.	TGTGCCAGCAGCTTTCCGTCAGGGGGATCCTATGGCTACACCTTC	CASSFPSGGSYGYTF
TRBD1	TRBV5-1	14	TRBJ1-1	.	TGCGCCAGCAGTTTGGACAGGCCAAACACTGAAGCTTTCTTT	CASSLDRPNTEAFF
.	TRBV10-3	12	TRBJ2-7	.	TGTGCCACCACAGGTACCGCCTACGAGCAGTACTTC	CATTGTAYEQYF
TRBD1	TRBV7-2	16	TRBJ1-5	.	TGTGCCAGCAGCCAGGGGGGTGGGATGAATAATCAGCCCCAGCATTTT	CASSQGGGMNNQPQHF
TRBD2	TRBV5-1	15	TRBJ2-3	.	TGCGCCAGCAGCTTGGCTACTAGCGCTCCAGATACGCAGTATTTT	CASSLATSAPDTQYF
.	TRBV11-2	14	TRBJ2-7	.	TGTGCCAGCAGCTTAGGAACTACTAACTACGAGCAGTACTTC	CASSLGTTNYEQYF
.	TRBV27	14	TRBJ1-5	.	TGTGCCAGCAGTTTTTTTGGAGGGAATCAGCCCCAGCATTTT	CASSFFGGNQPQHF
TRBD1	TRBV4-1	18	TRBJ1-5	.	TGCGCCAGCAGCCAAGGGTATGGACAGGGCGGTCGTAATCAGCCCCAGCATTTT	CASSQGYGQGGRNQPQHF
TRBD1	TRBV27	13	TRBJ1-1	.	TGTGCCAGCAGTTTGTACAGGGGTAGAGAAGCTTTCTTT	CASSLYRGREAFF
.	TRBV28	15	TRBJ1-1	.	TGTGCCAGCAGTTTAGCAGGGGCAACGAACACTGAAGCTTTCTTT	CASSLAGATNTEAFF
.	TRBV28	13	TRBJ1-1	.	TGTGCCAGCAGTTTAGGACAGAGGACTGAAGCTTTCTTT	CASSLGQRTEAFF
.	TRBV28	13	TRBJ1-2	.	TGTGCCAGCAGTTTATCGGCGGGGACTGGCTACACCTTC	CASSLSAGTGYTF
.	TRBV28	18	TRBJ2-2	.	TGTGCCAGCAGTTTTCCGCAGGGCGCCGGCCTCAACACCGGGGAGCTGTTTTTT	CASSFPQGAGLNTGELFF
TRBD2	TRBV6-5	15	TRBJ2-5	.	TGTGCCAGCACGACCGGACTAGCGGGAGTGGAGACCCAGTACTTC	CASTTGLAGVETQYF
.	TRBV11-1	11	TRBJ2-1	once	TGTGCCAGCAGCCCCAACGGGATTCAGTTCTTC	CASSPNGIQFF
TRBD1	TRBV11-3	14	TRBJ2-7	few	TGTGCCAGCAGCCCCGGACAGGGACCCTACGAGCAGTACTTC	CASSPGQGPYEQYF
.	TRBV13	16	TRBJ1-6	once	TGTGCCAGCAGCTTAGGCGGCTTCTCCAGAGGTTCACCCCTCCACTTT	CASSLGGFSRGSPLHF
TRBD2	TRBV5-1	15	TRBJ2-7	few	TGCGCCAGCAGCTTGAGCGGGAGGGCAGTCAACGAGCAGTACTTC	CASSLSGRAVNEQYF
TRBD2	TRBV7-9	15	TRBJ2-5	.	TGTGCCAGCAGCTTGTATGGGAGCGGGGGAGAGACCCAGTACTTC	CASSLYGSGGETQYF
.	TRBV5-5	14	TRBJ2-1	.	TGTGCCAGCAGCTTGAGCGGATCCTACAATGAGCAGTTCTTC	CASSLSGSYNEQFF
TRBD1	TRBV19	15	TRBJ1-4	once	TGTGCCAGTAGTGCCTTAGGACAGGATAATGAAAAACTGTTTTTT	CASSALGQDNEKLFF
.	TRBV7-2	15	TRBJ1-1	.	TGTGCCAGCAGCTTAGAAGCGGGCCGATACACTGAAGCTTTCTTT	CASSLEAGRYTEAFF
TRBD1	TRBV6-5	16	TRBJ1-6	.	TGTGCCAGCAGTTACAGCGGGACAGGGGGTAATTCACCCCTCCACTTT	CASSYSGTGGNSPLHF
TRBD1	TRBV7-2	16	TRBJ1-3	.	TGTGCCAGCAGCTCTCAGACAGGGTCCCCTGGAAACACCATATATTTT	CASSSQTGSPGNTIYF
TRBD1	TRBV6-5	14	TRBJ1-1	.	TGTGCCAGCAGTTACAGAGAGGGGACAGGGCAAGCTTTCTTT	CASSYREGTGQAFF
TRBD1	TRBV28	14	TRBJ1-2	.	TGTGCCAGCAGTCTGAGGGACAGGGGTCATGGCTACACCTTC	CASSLRDRGHGYTF
.	TRBV7-3	17	TRBJ2-2	few	TGTGCCACCTCCGTTGGACCTTACAGGGCGAACACCGGGGAGCTGTTTTTT	CATSVGPYRANTGELFF
.	TRBV5-5	15	TRBJ1-2	.	TGTGCCAGCAGCTTGTTGTTTCCACAGGGAAGAGGCTACACCTTC	CASSLLFPQGRGYTF
TRBD1	TRBV5-8	13	TRBJ2-3	.	TGTGCCAGCAGCTACAGGGGAACAGATACGCAGTATTTT	CASSYRGTDTQYF
.	TRBV13	14	TRBJ2-7	.	TGTGCCAGCAGCCCAGTGGGAGGGGGCTACGAGCAGTACTTC	CASSPVGGGYEQYF